This T cell receptor (beta chain) was profiled in a study of blood T cell repertoires in COVID-19. As processed by the authors: Cell counts per sample came from amplifying reference gene primers. The method was immunoSEQ multiplex PCR; TCRdb's version includes in-frame clones alone and lacks a portion of them. That table furnishes V, J and clone size, whereas the DNA furnished D and trimming. Of 100,000 to 150,000 clones listed, about 85% are singletons. The receptor comes from an elderly woman with acute or convalescent COVID-19. The sequenced material came from peripheral blood.

CDR3 DNA sequence: TGTGCCAGCAGCTCGCTAGCGAGTGGCAATCAGCCCCAGCATTTT. Amino acids: CASSSLASGNQPQHF. The chain couples TRBV6-5 to TRBJ1-5; D gene ambiguous. The V end lost 6 bases, the J end lost 2 bases, and 14 bases lay between the germline ends. The CDR3 loop spans 15 amino acids. Germline V CDR1 and CDR2: MNHEY, SVGAGI.